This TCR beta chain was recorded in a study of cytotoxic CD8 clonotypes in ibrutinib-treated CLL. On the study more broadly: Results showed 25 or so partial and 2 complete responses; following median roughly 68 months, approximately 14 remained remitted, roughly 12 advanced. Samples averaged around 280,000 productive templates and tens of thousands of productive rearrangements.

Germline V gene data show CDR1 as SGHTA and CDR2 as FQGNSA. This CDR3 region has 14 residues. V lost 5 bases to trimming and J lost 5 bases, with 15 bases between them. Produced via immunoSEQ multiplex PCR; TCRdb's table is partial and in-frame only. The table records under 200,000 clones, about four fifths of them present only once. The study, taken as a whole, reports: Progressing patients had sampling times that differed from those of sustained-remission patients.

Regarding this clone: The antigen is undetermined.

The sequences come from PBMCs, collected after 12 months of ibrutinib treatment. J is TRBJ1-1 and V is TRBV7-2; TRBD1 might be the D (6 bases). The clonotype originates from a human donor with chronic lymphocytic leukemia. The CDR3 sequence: CASSASRGQTEAFF. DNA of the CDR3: TGTGCCAGCAGCGCTAGTAGAGGACAGACTGAAGCTTTCTTT.